This TCR beta chain stems from a study of tumor-infiltrating lymphocytes in primary liver carcinoma. Study-level background: Regardless of tissue type, samples showed similar yields of roughly 3.5 to 7.5 million productive TCRbeta reads.

With a constant-region primer, TCR beta cDNA was made from approximately 510 ng of total RNA. What produced the TCR beta libraries was three nested multiplex PCR rounds using slightly modified ARM-PCR. Rounds one and two of PCR, each of roughly 11 cycles, were primed with TRBV1-TRBV30 forward primers and a C-beta reverse primer. TCRdb processed the multiplex PCR reads anew with MiXCR; each CDR3 protein has one entry. The table records approximately 310,000 distinct CDR3 sequences, roughly two thirds of them present only once. The germline CDR1 and CDR2 sequences are MNHEY and SVGAGI. The CDR3 has 13 residues. A word on this clonotype: A much larger clonotype is one base distant, so this may be a read error.

Germline DNA was also extracted, with blood RNA taken from unsorted whole blood. Those patients suffered from chronic HBV infection and were treatment-naive. V is TRBV6-5 and J is TRBJ1-1; 8 bases are a match to TRBD1. The sequence was collected from a man aged 35-49 years with primary liver carcinoma and hepatitis B virus infection. Sequencing used peripheral blood. The CDR3 sequence: CASGYGQGTEAFF. As DNA, the CDR3 is TGTGCCAGCGGTTACGGACAGGGCACTGAAGCTTTCTTT.